The present TCR beta chain was sequenced within a study of lymphopenia after photon versus proton radiotherapy. Details on this clone: Its target is unknown.

TCRdb's table, derived via immunoSEQ multiplex PCR, lists solely in-frame clones and lacks some. The data contain about 5,000 clones, 70% to 90% of them seen just once; the ten biggest clones take up about a sixth. V was clipped by 7 bases and J by 7 bases, with 14 bases between them. Germline lookup yields CDR1 MNHNY and CDR2 SVGAGI (reference sequence). This CDR3 has 13 amino acids. Study results and caveats: After the lymphocyte nadir, photon-treated repertoires showed oligoclonal expansion, especially of CD8+ Temra cells. Relative stability marked proton patients; photon patients lost diversity and naive cells.

The sequencing used peripheral blood, collected from a patient treated with photon-based radiotherapy. The V gene is TRBV6-6, the J gene TRBJ2-1; D remains unclear. This TCR derives from a man aged 25-45 years with gastric cancer. In nucleotides, the CDR3 is TGTGCCAGCACCCCCGATCCTTCTAATGAGCAGTTCTTC. Amino acids: CASTPDPSNEQFF.